The clone carrying this T cell receptor (beta chain) was detected ten times or more. Its antigen is unidentified. This sample is part of a study of T-cell reconstitution after alpha-beta-depleted transplantation in children. Regarding the study as a whole: Reported findings indicate that, about two months after transplant, alpha-beta T cells came from several hundred expanded clones, which were derived from non-depleted graft cells. Surviving recipient T cells and thymic progenitors produced the high day-60 TCRbeta diversity seen in some patients. Counts and diversity of T cells one year after transplant came mostly from newly produced T cells.

This CDR3 spans 13 amino acids. V was trimmed by 5 bases and J by 4 bases, leaving 12 bases between them. Germline V gene data show CDR1 as SGHVS and CDR2 as FQNEAQ. It was with unique molecular identifiers that the TCRbeta library was prepared. TCRdb itself ran the PCR reads through MiXCR, one entry per CDR3 protein. Here the sample spans hundreds of thousands of distinct CDR3 sequences, approximately 13% being singletons. V and J are TRBV7-8 and TRBJ2-7; the D gene is possibly TRBD1 (6 bases). This TCR was recovered from a male patient between 5 and 17 years old who had a stem cell transplant for acute myeloid leukemia, so the T cells may come from the graft donor. The material was PBMCs, mostly from graft donor cells, obtained 360 days after TCRalphabeta/CD19-depleted stem cell transplant. CDR3 nucleotide sequence: TGTGCCAGCAGCCGACAGGACAGATACGAGCAGTACTTC. Amino acid sequence: CASSRQDRYEQYF.